This T cell receptor (beta chain) was documented in a study of T cells expressing NK-cell markers. The CDR3 is 13 amino acids. Germline V gene sequence: CDR1 SGHTA, CDR2 FQGNSA. UMIs were included in TCR beta cDNA generated by 5'RACE template switching. TCRdb re-called the 5' RACE reads; every CDR3 protein appears as one record, without DNA. The table for this sample gives 500,000 to 700,000 distinct CDR3 sequences. Material: blood T cells: a sorted CD56 or NKG2C T cell subset, CD4+ or CD8+ T cells, or bulk PBMC T cells (not recorded which). This sequence was found in a young man in good health. The chain couples TRBV7-2 to TRBJ2-4. The chain's CDR3 is CASSPGRTNIQYF.